This T cell receptor (beta chain) was sequenced for a study of cytomegalovirus exposure and HLA in healthy donors. The PCR had 60 Vbeta and 13 Jbeta primers. Profiling relied on immunoSEQ multiplex PCR, and the TCRdb table lists in-frame clones only, not all of them. This table has roughly 140,000 clones, around three fifths appearing once. The CDR3 runs to 15 residues. Germline trimming cut 5 bases from V and 1 base from J; bases unmatched to any gene: 3. Germline V gives CDR1 SGHVS, CDR2 FQNEAQ. Sequenced: PBMCs. This chain connects TRBV7-8 to TRBJ1-1, with 11 positions matching TRBD1. This clonotype was obtained from a woman aged 25-40 years in good health and CMV-seropositive. CDR3 nucleotides: TGTGCCAGCAGCCGGGGACAGGGGGGGAACACTGAAGCTTTCTTT. Its translation: CASSRGQGGNTEAFF.